This T cell receptor (beta chain) is from a study of blood T cell repertoires in COVID-19. In the source study's methods: From reference gene primer amplification, estimates of nucleated cell counts were derived. Libraries were prepared by immunoSEQ multiplex PCR; TCRdb keeps only in-frame clonotypes and omits some of them. The DNA was the basis for D and trimming; V, J and clone size are from that table. The sample consists of some 370,000 clones, 90% of them appearing once. The sequence derives from a man between 18 and 29 years old with active or convalescent COVID-19. The sequenced material came from peripheral blood.

CDR3 in amino acids: CASSLDRSMSPSRHF. CDR3 sequence (DNA): TGTGCCAGCAGCCTGGACAGGAGTATGTCTCCTTCCCGGCATTTT. The gene calls are TRBV5-4 and TRBJ1-5, with 7 bases identical to TRBD1. The V segment lost 4 bases and the J segment 15 bases; nucleotides outside the gene matches: 19. From germline, CDR1 is SGHNT and CDR2 YYREEE (reference sequence). The CDR3 contains 15 residues.